The rows below give T cell receptor beta chains drawn from one sample of a study of identical twins. TCRdb processed the 5' RACE reads anew with MiXCR; each CDR3 protein has one entry. The sample holds 450,000 or so distinct CDR3 sequences, over 12% seen once. These data are also associated with another study on yellow fever vaccine responses in identical twins.

The sequenced material came from CD4+ T cells sorted from blood. The receptors here all came from a woman aged 18-29 years in good health. CDR3s include the opening cysteine and the closing phenylalanine or tryptophan. D genes are given only for firm matches.

d_gene,v_gene,CDR3aa
-,TRBV7-8,CASSLERDTDTQYF
-,TRBV20-1,CSACDSSYNEQFF
-,TRBV7-2,CASSLRHRANTEAFF
-,TRBV10-3,CAISDLITEQFF
TRBD2,TRBV20-1,CSAGNAGADTQYF
-,TRBV16,CASSQGRGNIQYF
-,TRBV20-1,CSEDNGAAYGYTF
-,TRBV6-5,CASSYEVGREDTQYF
TRBD2,TRBV6-2/TRBV6-3,CASSSYPSGRRSYEQYF
TRBD1,TRBV28,CASTAGTGVQPQHF
TRBD2,TRBV5-8,CASSRGTRDGSYEQYF
TRBD1,TRBV19,CASGPGTGSTGELFF
-,TRBV12-3/TRBV12-4,CASTPHRGNTGELFF
TRBD2,TRBV9,CASSASGSSGSTSYEQYF
-,TRBV18,CASSPDGAETQYF
-,TRBV29-1,CSVDTVQGETQYF
TRBD1,TRBV20-1,CSAVRDRADGYTF
-,TRBV5-1,CASSPGFGPYNEQFF
-,TRBV5-1,CASSLFHPPVTDTQYF
-,TRBV6-5,CASSYSTTGDTQYF
-,TRBV27,CATWDGSYEQYF
-,TRBV6-5,CASSYERGPGYEQYF
-,TRBV29-1,CSVAQGLGEVNIQYF
TRBD2,TRBV7-2,CASSRLAGGPPGELFF
TRBD2,TRBV6-1,CASSPRTGSSGRPTNEQYF
-,TRBV5-4,CASSFIGTGELFF
-,TRBV12-3/TRBV12-4,CASSPTRKGSYEQYF
-,TRBV18,CASSLNRHQETQYF
-,TRBV24-1,CATEDVNTEAFF
TRBD1,TRBV3-1,CASSVQGGEKLFF
-,TRBV6-1,CASSEWTISTDTQYF
-,TRBV12-3/TRBV12-4,CASSLRDTFGYTF
-,TRBV3-1,CASSQKNSGCSINIQYF
TRBD2,TRBV4-3,CASSQATSGYYEQYF
-,TRBV7-2,CASSFQGGGELFF